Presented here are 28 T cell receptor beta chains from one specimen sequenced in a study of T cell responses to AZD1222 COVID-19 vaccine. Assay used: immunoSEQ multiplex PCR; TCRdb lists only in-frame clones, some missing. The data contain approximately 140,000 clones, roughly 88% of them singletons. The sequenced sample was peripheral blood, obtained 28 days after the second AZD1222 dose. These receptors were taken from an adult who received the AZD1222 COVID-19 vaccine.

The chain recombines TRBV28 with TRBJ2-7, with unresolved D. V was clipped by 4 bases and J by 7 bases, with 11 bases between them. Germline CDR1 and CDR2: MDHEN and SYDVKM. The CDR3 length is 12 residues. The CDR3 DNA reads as TGTGCCAGCAGTTCGACGAGTAGGGAGCAGTACGTC. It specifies CASSSTSREQYV.

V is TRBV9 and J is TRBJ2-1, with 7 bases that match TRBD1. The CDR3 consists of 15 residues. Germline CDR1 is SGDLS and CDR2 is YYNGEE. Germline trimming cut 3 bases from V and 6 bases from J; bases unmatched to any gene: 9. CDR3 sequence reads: CASSAGPSGGNEQFF. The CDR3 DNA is TGTGCCAGCAGCGCTGGGCCGTCAGGGGGCAATGAGCAGTTCTTC. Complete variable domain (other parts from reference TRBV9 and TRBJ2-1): DSGVTQTPKHLITATGQRVTLRCSPRSGDLSVYWYQQSLDQGLQFLIQYYNGEERAKGNILERFSAQQFPDLHSELNLSSLELGDSALYFCASSAGPSGGNEQFFGPGTRLTVL.

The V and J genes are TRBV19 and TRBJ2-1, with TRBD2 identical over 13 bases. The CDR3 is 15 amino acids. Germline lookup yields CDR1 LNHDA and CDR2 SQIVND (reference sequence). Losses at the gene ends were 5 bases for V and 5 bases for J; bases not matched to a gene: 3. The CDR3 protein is CASSRGLAGDNEQFF. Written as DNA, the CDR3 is TGTGCCAGTAGTCGCGGACTAGCGGGAGACAATGAGCAGTTCTTC.

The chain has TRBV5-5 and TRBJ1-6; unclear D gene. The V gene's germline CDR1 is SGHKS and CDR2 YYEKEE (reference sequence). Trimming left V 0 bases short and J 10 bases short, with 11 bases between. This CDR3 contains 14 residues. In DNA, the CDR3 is TGTGCCAGCAGCTTGGAACAGCGGGCCTCACCCCTCCACTTT. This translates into CASSLEQRASPLHF.

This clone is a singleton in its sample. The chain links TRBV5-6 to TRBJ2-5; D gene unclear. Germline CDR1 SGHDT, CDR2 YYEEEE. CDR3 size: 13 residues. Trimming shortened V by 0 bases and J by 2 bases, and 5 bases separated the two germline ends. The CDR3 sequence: CASSLVGQETQYF. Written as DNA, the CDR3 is TGTGCCAGCAGCTTGGTGGGGCAAGAGACCCAGTACTTC.

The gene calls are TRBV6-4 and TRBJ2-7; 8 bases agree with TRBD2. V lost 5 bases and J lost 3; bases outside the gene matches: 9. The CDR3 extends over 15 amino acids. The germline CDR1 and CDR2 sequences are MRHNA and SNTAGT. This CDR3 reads CASSPTGGKLYEQYF. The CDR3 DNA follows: TGTGCCAGCAGTCCCACGGGGGGGAAACTCTACGAGCAGTACTTC.

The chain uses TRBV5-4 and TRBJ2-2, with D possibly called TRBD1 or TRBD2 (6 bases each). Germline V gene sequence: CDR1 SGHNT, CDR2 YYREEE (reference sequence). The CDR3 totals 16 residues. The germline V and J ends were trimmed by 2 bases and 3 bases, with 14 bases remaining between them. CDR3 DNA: TGTGCCAGCAGCTTCAGTTCGGGGGCGCACACCGGGGAGCTGTTTTTT. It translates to CASSFSSGAHTGELFF.

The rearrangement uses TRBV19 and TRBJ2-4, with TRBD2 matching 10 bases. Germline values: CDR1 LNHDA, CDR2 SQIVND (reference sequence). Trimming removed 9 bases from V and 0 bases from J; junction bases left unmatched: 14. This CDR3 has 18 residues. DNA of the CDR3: TGTGCCAGCACCCCGTGGACTAGCGGAGCTCTAGCCAAAAACATTCAGTACTTC. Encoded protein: CASTPWTSGALAKNIQYF.

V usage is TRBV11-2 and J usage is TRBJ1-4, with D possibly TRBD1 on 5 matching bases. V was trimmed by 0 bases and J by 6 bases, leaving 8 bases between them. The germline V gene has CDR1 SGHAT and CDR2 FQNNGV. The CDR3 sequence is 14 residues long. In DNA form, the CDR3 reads TGTGCCAGCAGCTTAGACCAGGGATATGAAAAACTGTTTTTT. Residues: CASSLDQGYEKLFF.

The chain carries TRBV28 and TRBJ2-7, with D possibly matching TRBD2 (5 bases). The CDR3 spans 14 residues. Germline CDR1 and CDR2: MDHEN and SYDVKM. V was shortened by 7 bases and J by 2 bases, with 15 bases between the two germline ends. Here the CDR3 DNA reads TGTGCCAGCACCCCCTCACGGGGAGCCTACGAGCAGTACGTC. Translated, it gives CASTPSRGAYEQYV.

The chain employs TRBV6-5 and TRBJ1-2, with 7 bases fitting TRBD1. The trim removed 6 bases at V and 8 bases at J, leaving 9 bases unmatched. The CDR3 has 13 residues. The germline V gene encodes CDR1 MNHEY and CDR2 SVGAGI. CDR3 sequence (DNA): TGTGCCAGCAGGGTTGACAGGGTGGGGGGCTACACCTTC. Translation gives CASRVDRVGGYTF.

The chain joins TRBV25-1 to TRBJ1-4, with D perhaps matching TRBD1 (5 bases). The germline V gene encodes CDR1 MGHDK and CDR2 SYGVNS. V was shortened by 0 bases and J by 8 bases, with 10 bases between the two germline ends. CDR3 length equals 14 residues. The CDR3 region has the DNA TGTGCCAGCAGTGAATATGGGGGGGGAGAAAAACTGTTTTTT. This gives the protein CASSEYGGGEKLFF.

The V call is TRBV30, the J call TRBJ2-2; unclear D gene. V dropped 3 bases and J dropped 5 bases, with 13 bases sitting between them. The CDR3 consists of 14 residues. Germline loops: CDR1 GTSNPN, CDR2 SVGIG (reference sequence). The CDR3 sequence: CAWRGDRGTGELFF. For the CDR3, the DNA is TGTGCCTGGAGGGGCGACCGAGGAACCGGGGAGCTGTTTTTT.

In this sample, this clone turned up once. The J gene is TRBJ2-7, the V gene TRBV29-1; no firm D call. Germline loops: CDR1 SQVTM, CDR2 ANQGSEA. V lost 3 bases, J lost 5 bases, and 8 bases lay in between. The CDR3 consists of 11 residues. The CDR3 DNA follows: TGCAGCGTTGATCCGAGAGACGAGCAGTACTTC. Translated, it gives CSVDPRDEQYF.

CDR3 coding DNA: TGTGCCAGCTCACCAGGGGCGACAGAAAACATTCAGTACTTC. Its protein is CASSPGATENIQYF. The chain joins TRBV18 to TRBJ2-4, with a tentative D call TRBD1 (5 bases). The CDR3 runs 14 residues. V lost 2 bases and J lost 5, with 10 bases in between. Germline lookup yields CDR1 KGHSH and CDR2 LQKENI. Full variable domain (remainder filled in from reference TRBV18 and TRBJ2-4): NAGVMQNPRHLVRRRGQEARLRCSPMKGHSHVYWYRQLPEEGLKFMVYLQKENIIDESGMPKERFSAEFPKEGPSILRIQQVVRGDSAAYFCASSPGATENIQYFGAGTRLSVL.

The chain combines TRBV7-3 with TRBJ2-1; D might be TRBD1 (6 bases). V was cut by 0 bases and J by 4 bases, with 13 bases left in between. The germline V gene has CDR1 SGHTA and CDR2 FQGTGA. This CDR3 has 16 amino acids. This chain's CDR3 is CASSLTAGVRYNEQFF. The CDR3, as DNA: TGTGCCAGCAGCTTAACAGCAGGGGTTAGGTACAATGAGCAGTTCTTC.

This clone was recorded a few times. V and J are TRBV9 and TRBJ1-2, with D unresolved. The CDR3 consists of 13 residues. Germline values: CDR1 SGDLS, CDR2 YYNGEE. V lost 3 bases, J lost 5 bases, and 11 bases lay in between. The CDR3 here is CASSEAVGYGYTF. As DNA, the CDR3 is TGTGCCAGCAGCGAGGCGGTGGGATATGGCTACACCTTC.

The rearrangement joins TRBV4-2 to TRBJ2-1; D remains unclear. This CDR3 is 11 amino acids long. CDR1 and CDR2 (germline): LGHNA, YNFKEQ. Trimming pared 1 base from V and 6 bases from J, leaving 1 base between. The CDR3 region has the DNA TGTGCCAGCAGCCAAGGCAATGAGCAGTTCTTC. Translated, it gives CASSQGNEQFF.

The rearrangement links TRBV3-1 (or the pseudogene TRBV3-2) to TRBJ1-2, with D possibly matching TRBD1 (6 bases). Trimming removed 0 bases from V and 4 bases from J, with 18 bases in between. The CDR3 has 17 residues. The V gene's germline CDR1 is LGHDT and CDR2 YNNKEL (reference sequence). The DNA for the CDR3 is TGTGCCAGCAGCCAAGATCCATTTTTACAGGGTCCCTATGGCTACACCTTC. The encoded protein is CASSQDPFLQGPYGYTF.

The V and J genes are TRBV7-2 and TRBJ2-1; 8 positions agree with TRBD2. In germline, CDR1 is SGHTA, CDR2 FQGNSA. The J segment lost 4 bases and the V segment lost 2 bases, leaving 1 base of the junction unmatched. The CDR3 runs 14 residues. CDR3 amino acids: CASSLTGGYNEQFF. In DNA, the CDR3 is TGTGCCAGCAGCTTAACGGGGGGGTACAATGAGCAGTTCTTC.

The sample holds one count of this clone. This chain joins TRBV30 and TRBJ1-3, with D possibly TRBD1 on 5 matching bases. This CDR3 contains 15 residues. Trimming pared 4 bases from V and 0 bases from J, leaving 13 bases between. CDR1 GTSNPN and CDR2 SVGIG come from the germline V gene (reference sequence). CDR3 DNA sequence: TGTGCCTGGAAACAGGACCATCTCTCTGGAAACACCATATATTTT. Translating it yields CAWKQDHLSGNTIYF.

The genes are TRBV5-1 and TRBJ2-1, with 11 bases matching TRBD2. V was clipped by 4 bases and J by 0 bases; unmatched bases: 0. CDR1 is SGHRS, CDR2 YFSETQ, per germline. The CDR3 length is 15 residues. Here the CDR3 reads CASSTSGSSYNEQFF. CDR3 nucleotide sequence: TGCGCCAGCAGCACTAGCGGGAGCTCCTACAATGAGCAGTTCTTC. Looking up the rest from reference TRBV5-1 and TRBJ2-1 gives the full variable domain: KAGVTQTPRYLIKTRGQQVTLSCSPISGHRSVSWYQQTPGQGLQFLFEYFSETQRNKGNFPGRFSGRQFSNSRSEMNVSTLELGDSALYLCASSTSGSSYNEQFFGPGTRLTVL.

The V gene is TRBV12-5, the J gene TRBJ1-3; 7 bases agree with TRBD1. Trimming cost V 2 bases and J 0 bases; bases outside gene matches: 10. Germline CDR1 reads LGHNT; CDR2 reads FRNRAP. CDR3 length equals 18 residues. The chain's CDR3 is CASGLFQGDSLSGNTIYF. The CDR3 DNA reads TGTGCTAGTGGTTTGTTCCAGGGGGACAGCCTCTCTGGAAACACCATATATTTT.

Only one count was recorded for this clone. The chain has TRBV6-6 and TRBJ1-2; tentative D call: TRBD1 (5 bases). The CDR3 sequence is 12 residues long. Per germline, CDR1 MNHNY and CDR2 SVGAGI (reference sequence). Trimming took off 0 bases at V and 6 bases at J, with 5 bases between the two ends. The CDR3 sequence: CASSYSQDGYTF. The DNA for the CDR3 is TGTGCCAGCAGTTACTCACAGGATGGCTACACCTTC.

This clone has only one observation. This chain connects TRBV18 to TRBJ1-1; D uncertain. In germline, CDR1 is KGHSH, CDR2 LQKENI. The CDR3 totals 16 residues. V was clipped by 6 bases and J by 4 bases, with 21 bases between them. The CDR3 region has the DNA TGTGCCAGCTCGCCCGGCGAGGGAAGGACGCGCACTGAAGCTTTCTTT. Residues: CASSPGEGRTRTEAFF.

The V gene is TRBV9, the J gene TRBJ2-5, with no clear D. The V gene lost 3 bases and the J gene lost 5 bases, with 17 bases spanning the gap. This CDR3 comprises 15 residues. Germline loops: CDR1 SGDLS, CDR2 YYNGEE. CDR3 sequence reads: CASSDAVSVQETQYF. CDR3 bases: TGTGCCAGCAGCGACGCCGTCTCAGTTCAGGAGACCCAGTACTTC.

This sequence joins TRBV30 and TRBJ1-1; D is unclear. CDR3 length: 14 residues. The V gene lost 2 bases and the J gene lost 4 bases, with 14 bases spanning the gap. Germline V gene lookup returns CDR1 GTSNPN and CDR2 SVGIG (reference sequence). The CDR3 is CAWSRPGSATEAFF. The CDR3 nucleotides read TGTGCCTGGAGTCGGCCGGGGTCGGCCACTGAAGCTTTCTTT. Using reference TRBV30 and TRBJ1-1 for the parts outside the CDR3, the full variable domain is SQTIHQWPATLVQPVGSPLSLECTVEGTSNPNLYWYRQAAGRGLQLLFYSVGIGQISSEVPQNLSASRPQDRQFILSSKKLLLSDSGFYLCAWSRPGSATEAFFGQGTRLTVV.

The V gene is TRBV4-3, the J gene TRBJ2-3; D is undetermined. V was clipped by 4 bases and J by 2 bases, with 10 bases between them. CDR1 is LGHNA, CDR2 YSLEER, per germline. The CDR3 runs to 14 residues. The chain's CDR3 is CASSPRDATDTQYF. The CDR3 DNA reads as TGCGCCAGCAGCCCTCGAGATGCCACAGATACGCAGTATTTT.